This T cell receptor beta chain came from a study of blood T cell repertoires in COVID-19. Clones were sequenced by immunoSEQ multiplex PCR, and TCRdb holds only the in-frame ones, with some missing. The table includes tens of thousands of clones, around 90% detected once. The CDR3 spans 16 residues. Germline lookup yields CDR1 LNHDA and CDR2 SQIVND (reference sequence). V was clipped by 4 bases and J by 4 bases, with 14 bases between them. The chain recombines TRBV19 with TRBJ2-6; D ambiguous. The source of this sequence is a man aged 45-65 years with active COVID-19. Sequenced material: peripheral blood. The CDR3 nucleotides are TGTGCCAGTAGTAAGAATCCAGTTGCAGGGGCCAACGTCCTGACTTTC. Its protein is CASSKNPVAGANVLTF.